This T cell receptor beta chain was observed in a study of cytomegalovirus exposure and HLA in healthy donors. The PCR employed 60 Vbeta primers together with 13 Jbeta primers. Clones were read by immunoSEQ multiplex PCR, and TCRdb kept only the in-frame ones, dropping some. Of about 140,000 clones in the sample, roughly four fifths are singletons; the top ten hold 1.4%. Specimen: PBMCs. The source of this sequence is a man younger than 45 in good health and CMV-seropositive.

The CDR3 sequence: CASSWGLAGDRDEQFF. In DNA form, the CDR3 reads TGTGCCAGCAGCTGGGGACTAGCGGGAGATCGAGATGAGCAGTTCTTC. The chain has TRBV5-4 and TRBJ2-1; the match to TRBD2 covers 14 bases. The CDR3 covers 16 residues. Germline V lookup: CDR1 SGHNT, CDR2 YYREEE (reference sequence). J gave up 8 bases and V 3 bases, and 7 bases lay outside the gene matches.